This T cell receptor (beta chain) was recorded in a study of memory B cells and T cells in multiple sclerosis (dated by TCRdb to about 2018). General notes on the study: The study compared TCR beta repertoires of autoproliferating peripheral T cells with brain lesion-infiltrating T cells in multiple sclerosis patients. TCR sequencing included a couple of multiple sclerosis patients for whom either brain lesions at autopsy or brain-infiltrating cells from biopsy were available.

Comments on this clone: Its antigen target is currently unknown. Base-call qualities are not available, and no considerably larger clone is one nucleotide away.

Results the study describes overall, beyond this receptor: Clone-set sizes differed between compartments, which influenced counts of shared clonotypes and required normalization.

Genomic DNA was extracted, and the immunoSEQ Platform was used to amplify TCRbeta CDR3 regions from that DNA. Multiplex PCR, high-throughput sequencing and a vendor bioinformatics pipeline were brought together in the immunoSEQ assay. Regarding the original processing steps: Non-productive sequences and CDR3s shorter than 4 amino acids were excluded, and clonotype frequencies were recalculated for each sample. In immunoSEQ Analyzer 2.0, shared clonotypes were identified as those with identical CDR3 amino acid, V gene and J gene sequences. Repertoire overlap was normalized by dividing shared clonotype counts by the product of both clone-set sizes, with the result scaled by 1000 into arbitrary units. In TCRdb, the immuneACCESS table is reduced to in-frame sequences with V and J assigned. These tables do not hold every clone; where another copy was compared, an unresolved V gene accounts for under half, and the others remain unexplained. The V and J calls and clone size are taken from that table; D and trimming were inferred from the DNA. The sample table records about 45,000 clones; roughly 87% of these occur just once. Approximately 1.2% of the sample comes from the top ten.

Taken from cysteine to phenylalanine, the CDR3 has 15 residues. The kept DNA is CDR3 alone, 45 bases in frame from the first base. Relative to germline, V is missing 4 bases and J is missing 5 bases, with 3 bases of the junction outside any gene match. As encoded in the germline V gene (reference sequence), CDR1 is SGHNT while CDR2 is YYREEE. After CFSE-labeled PBMCs were cultured without a stimulus, the autoproliferating (CFSEdim) and non-proliferating (CFSEhi) T cell fractions were sequenced separately. Altogether, 5x10^7 CFSE-labeled PBMCs were kept in culture for 7 days with no stimulus, after which the replicate wells were combined. Labeling of PBMCs used approximately 0.5 uM CFSE, and the cells were then grown in serum-free AIM-V medium with no exogenous stimuli added. PBMCs were obtained by Ficoll density gradient centrifugation and kept cryopreserved until use. Using a FACSAria III, live 7-AAD-negative cells were sorted, then washed with PBS and stored frozen at -80 degrees C as dry pellets.

The sample consisted of PBMCs from blood kept in culture. This receptor was identified in a human donor with multiple sclerosis. Recombination linked TRBV5-4 to TRBJ2-5, with 15 bases matching TRBD2. This receptor carries the CDR3 CASSRTSGGAETQYF. The sequenced DNA is TGTGCCAGCAGCCGGACTAGCGGGGGGGCTGAGACCCAGTACTTC.